Below, 20 T cell receptor beta chains from the same sample are listed, as sequenced in a study of cytomegalovirus exposure and HLA in healthy donors. PCR primers comprised 60 Vbeta and 13 Jbeta primers. Here immunoSEQ multiplex PCR was the method, and the copy in TCRdb shows in-frame clones only, minus some. The sample has approximately 190,000 clones, approximately 80% seen once. The sequenced material came from PBMCs. Receptor source: a boy between 2 and 10 years old in good health and CMV-seronegative.

The gene calls are TRBV4-2 and TRBJ1-2, with 8 nucleotides matching TRBD1. Looked up from germline, CDR1 is LGHNA and CDR2 is YNFKEQ. The V segment lost 1 base and the J segment 5 bases; nucleotides outside the gene matches: 3. The CDR3 spans 14 residues. CDR3 loop: CASSQAGGGYGYTF. CDR3 DNA sequence: TGTGCCAGCAGCCAAGCAGGGGGCGGGTATGGCTACACCTTC.

The J gene is TRBJ2-7, the V gene TRBV7-9, with TRBD1 matching 7 bases. There are 13 residues in the CDR3. The germline CDR1 and CDR2 sequences are SEHNR and FQNEAQ (reference sequence). V was clipped by 5 bases and J by 2 bases; unmatched bases: 3. This CDR3 is CASSPGQPYEQYF. The CDR3 DNA sequence: TGTGCCAGCAGCCCGGGACAGCCCTACGAGCAGTACTTC.

The chain links TRBV4-1 to TRBJ1-1; 9 bases align to TRBD1. The CDR3 totals 14 residues. V was clipped by 4 bases and J by 8 bases; unmatched bases: 8. Germline CDR1 is MGHRA and CDR2 is YSYEKL. CDR3 sequence (DNA): TGCGCCAGCAGCCGTCCGGACAGGGGAGGAGAAGCTTTCTTT. As protein: CASSRPDRGGEAFF.

The chain carries TRBV4-2 and TRBJ2-7; TRBD2 matches at 14 bases. The CDR3 extends over 17 amino acids. The V segment lost 0 bases and the J segment 7 bases; nucleotides outside the gene matches: 8. CDR1 is LGHNA, CDR2 YNFKEQ, per germline. The CDR3 DNA reads TGTGCCAGCAGCCAAGACCCGGGACTAGCGGGGGCAGAAGAGCAGTACTTC. This sequence encodes CASSQDPGLAGAEEQYF.

CDR3 nucleotides: TGCGCCAGCAGCGACAGGGATGGTACTGAAGCTTTCTTT. This sequence encodes CASSDRDGTEAFF. This chain connects TRBV5-1 to TRBJ1-1, with 7 nucleotides matching TRBD1. CDR1 SGHRS and CDR2 YFSETQ come from the germline V gene. V shed 4 bases, J shed 5 bases, and the junction held 5 bases outside the gene matches. CDR3 length: 13 residues.

This clone appeared once. The J gene is TRBJ2-7, the V gene TRBV7-3, with TRBD1 matching 7 bases. The germline CDR1 and CDR2 sequences are SGHTA and FQGTGA. The CDR3 is made up of 14 amino acids. Germline trimming cut 0 bases from V and 3 bases from J; bases unmatched to any gene: 2. DNA of the CDR3: TGTGCCAGCAGCTTAACTAGGGACAGCTACGAGCAGTACTTC. Translating it yields CASSLTRDSYEQYF. Combining the CDR3 with reference TRBV7-3 and TRBJ2-7 gives the whole variable domain GAGVSQTPSNKVTEKGKYVELRCDPISGHTALYWYRQSLGQGPEFLIYFQGTGAADDSGLPNDRFFAVRPEGSVSTLKIQRTERGDSAVYLCASSLTRDSYEQYFGPGTRLTVT.

The chain couples TRBV7-2 to TRBJ1-2; 8 bases align to TRBD1. This CDR3 is 16 amino acids long. V lost 4 bases to trimming and J lost 1 base; unmatched junction nucleotides: 8. Germline V CDR1 and CDR2: SGHTA, FQGNSA. CDR3 in amino acids: CASSSGQAMINYGYTF. In DNA, the CDR3 is TGTGCCAGCAGCTCGGGACAGGCGATGATTAACTATGGCTACACCTTC.

The rearrangement uses TRBV4-3 and TRBJ2-3, with TRBD2 matching over 12 bases. Germline assignment: CDR1 LGHNA and CDR2 YSLEER. Trimming cost V 0 bases and J 5 bases; bases outside gene matches: 0. The CDR3 length is 15 residues. Written as DNA, the CDR3 is TGCGCCAGCAGCCAAGAACTAGCGGGGGGAGATACGCAGTATTTT. The encoded protein is CASSQELAGGDTQYF.

In this sample, this clone turned up a few times. The rearrangement links TRBV4-3 to TRBJ1-3; perhaps TRBD1 as D (5 bases). This CDR3 contains 14 residues. V lost 4 bases to trimming and J lost 9 bases, with 16 bases between them. The germline gives CDR1 LGHNA, CDR2 YSLEER. The CDR3 coding sequence is TGCGCCAGCAGCCCCGCGGTCCGGGGACTCACCATATATTTT. It is translated as CASSPAVRGLTIYF.

The chain employs TRBV19 and TRBJ2-5; TRBD2 matches at 8 bases. Germline loops: CDR1 LNHDA, CDR2 SQIVND (reference sequence). The ends lost 8 bases at V and 4 bases at J; junction bases unmatched: 9. The length of the CDR3 is 14 residues. The CDR3 region has the DNA TGTGCCAGTGCATCCGGGGGGGCTCGAGAGACCCAGTACTTC. Protein: CASASGGARETQYF.

This clone was seen just once. The J gene is TRBJ2-5, the V gene TRBV5-4; D gene uncertain. The germline V gene encodes CDR1 SGHNT and CDR2 YYREEE (reference sequence). Trimming shortened V by 4 bases and J by 7 bases, and 8 bases separated the two germline ends. There are 11 residues in the CDR3. CDR3 DNA sequence: TGTGCCAGCAGCCTAGACGGGACCCAGTACTTC. It yields the protein CASSLDGTQYF.

The chain joins TRBV19 to TRBJ2-3; 9 bases are shared with TRBD2. The CDR3 totals 17 residues. V was clipped by 0 bases and J by 3 bases; unmatched bases: 7. Germline V gives CDR1 LNHDA, CDR2 SQIVND (reference sequence). CDR3 nucleotides: TGTGCCAGTAGTATAGACACCTTAGCGGGGGTTACAGATACGCAGTATTTT. This translates into CASSIDTLAGVTDTQYF.

The genes are TRBV4-2 and TRBJ1-3; D unclear. The CDR3 has 12 amino acids. V dropped 0 bases and J dropped 8 bases, with 5 bases sitting between them. Germline assignment: CDR1 LGHNA and CDR2 YNFKEQ. As DNA, the CDR3 is TGTGCCAGCAGCCAAGATGGCTACACCATATATTTT. This gives the protein CASSQDGYTIYF.

The J gene is TRBJ1-2, the V gene TRBV11-3; D is uncertain. The CDR3 contains 14 residues. Between the trimmed V and J ends, which lost 5 bases and 5 bases, there was a span of 15 bases. Per the germline V gene, CDR1 is SGHNT and CDR2 is YENEEA. The CDR3: CASSPLMAVYGYTF. CDR3 in DNA: TGTGCCAGCAGCCCCTTGATGGCAGTTTATGGCTACACCTTC.

The DNA for the CDR3 is TGCGCCAGCAGCTTGACTAGCGGCTACAATGAGCAGTTCTTC. Its translation is CASSLTSGYNEQFF. The V and J genes are TRBV5-1 and TRBJ2-1, with 8 bases lining up with TRBD2. CDR1 and CDR2 (germline): SGHRS, YFSETQ. J gave up 3 bases and V 1 base, and 0 bases lay outside the gene matches. This CDR3 has 14 amino acids.

This chain uses TRBV5-1 with TRBJ1-2, with D possibly matching TRBD1 (5 bases). Germline V lookup: CDR1 SGHRS, CDR2 YFSETQ. The CDR3 is 15 residues long. The V and J ends lost 4 bases and 4 bases respectively, with 17 bases between them. The CDR3 sequence: CASSHAPGSGYGYTF. The CDR3 DNA is TGCGCCAGCAGCCATGCACCAGGGTCGGGCTATGGCTACACCTTC.

The chain recombines TRBV13 with TRBJ2-1; D not certain. From germline, CDR1 is PRHDT and CDR2 FYEKMQ (reference sequence). This CDR3 comprises 14 residues. With 4 bases removed from V and 14 bases from J, the gap between germline ends came to 21 bases. In DNA form, the CDR3 reads TGTGCCAGCAGCTCCACGATATTACTTCATTTTGAGTTCTTC. The encoded protein is CASSSTILLHFEFF.

This clone has more than one count but fewer than ten. V usage is TRBV29-1 and J usage is TRBJ2-3, with D unresolved. The CDR3 covers 15 residues. The ends were cut back, 1 base at V and 0 bases at J, with 11 bases in the middle. Germline lookup yields CDR1 SQVTM and CDR2 ANQGSEA. The CDR3, as DNA: TGCAGCGTTGAAGGTAGTATCCTAAGCACAGATACGCAGTATTTT. Amino acids: CSVEGSILSTDTQYF.

V is TRBV4-1 and J is TRBJ1-5; possible D gene TRBD1, 6 bases. The germline gives CDR1 MGHRA, CDR2 YSYEKL. V shed 0 bases and J shed 6 bases, with 15 bases lying between them. There are 16 residues in the CDR3. The CDR3 bases are TGCGCCAGCAGCCAAGATCCCAGGGGCAGGGGTCAGCCCCAGCATTTT. This sequence encodes CASSQDPRGRGQPQHF.

J is TRBJ1-1 and V is TRBV19; unclear D gene. Germline values: CDR1 LNHDA, CDR2 SQIVND (reference sequence). V was shortened by 10 bases and J by 1 base, with 13 bases between the two germline ends. The CDR3 has 13 residues. The CDR3 loop is CATKNPGNTEAFF. The DNA of the CDR3 is TGTGCCACCAAAAACCCGGGGAACACTGAAGCTTTCTTT.